The clone carrying this T cell receptor (beta chain) was seen a handful of times. The antigen is undetermined. One end of the junction is discordant with germline, which a read error may explain. This sample was taken from a study of cytomegalovirus exposure and HLA in healthy donors. Broader study findings: A later look showed TCR association rates differing by HLA locus, highest for DRB1 and lowest for HLA-C. Researchers reported from a later analysis that most CMV-associated TCR beta chains appeared HLA-restricted.

The PCR contained 60 Vbeta and 13 Jbeta primers. Libraries were prepared by immunoSEQ multiplex PCR; TCRdb keeps only in-frame clonotypes and omits some of them. The sample contains about 110,000 clones, 82% of which appear only once. The V gene's germline CDR1 is SEHNR and CDR2 FQNEAQ (reference sequence). The CDR3 consists of 15 residues. This chain uses TRBV7-9 with TRBJ1-3; a possible D gene is TRBD1 (5 bases). The receptor's source is a man between 25 and 39 years old in good health and CMV-seropositive. The sequenced material came from PBMCs. The CDR3 protein is CSSSFWRGSGNTIYF. The CDR3 DNA reads TGTTCCAGCAGCTTCTGGAGGGGATCTGGAAACACCATATATTTT.